This T cell receptor (beta chain) is drawn from a study of T cell repertoires in cytomegalovirus infection. Study conclusions and caveats: The ex vivo response showed dominance by HLA-C-restricted CMV-specific TCR beta clonotypes. Individuals carrying CMV plus the relevant HLA were identified by cumulative frequency of public TCR beta families.

Germline V gives CDR1 SGHTA, CDR2 FQGNSA. V lost 5 bases to trimming and J lost 4 bases; unmatched junction nucleotides: 8. The CDR3 is made up of 15 amino acids. The table lists this clonotype with many counts. What it binds is not known. TCRdb called the reads again in MiXCR, with one record for every CDR3 protein. The repertoire consists of about 160,000 distinct CDR3 sequences, with about a sixth occurring once and the leading ten covering around 20%. This chain joins TRBV7-2 and TRBJ1-5; 7 bases are a match to TRBD1. The sequencing input was CD8+ T cells from PBMCs. This TCR was recovered from a human donor in good health (CMV status not recorded). Some clones in this sample may be carry-over from other donors' samples. The CDR3 DNA reads as TGTGCCAGCAGCGCCTACAGGGGTTGGAATCAGCCCCAGCATTTT. This gives the protein CASSAYRGWNQPQHF.